This T cell receptor beta chain was identified during a study of response to subunit inactivated influenza vaccine (dated by TCRdb to 2017 to 2018). At the level of the whole study: To follow how T cells responded to a trivalent subunit inactivated influenza vaccine, the researchers relied on deep quantitative profiling of the T cell receptor repertoire.

Here is what the overall study found, with its caveats: The authors suggested that each seasonal influenza vaccination may recruit only a limited number of new T cells.

V sheds 7 bases and J sheds 4 bases, leaving 17 bases between their ends. From cysteine to phenylalanine, the CDR3 is 15 amino acids long. The DNA shown is the 45-base CDR3, in frame from base 1. The germline V gene specifies MNHNS as CDR1 and SASEGT as CDR2. Comments on this clonotype: The clone's antigen remains unknown. No much larger clonotype is one base removed from it; base qualities were not supplied.

Libraries were made using RT-PCR. Sequencing instrument: Illumina HiSeq 2500. TCRdb's own reprocessing of the public reads used fastp at Q25 and MiXCR and kept productive beta chains. Rows merge per CDR3 protein into single entries with the most common DNA and genes. For this sample there are around 750,000 distinct CDR3 sequences; roughly 20% appear just once. The top ten clonotypes cover approximately 10% of the sample. The sequence was collected from a man between 50 and 59 years old who received an inactivated influenza vaccine. Donor details come from another sample of the same person, matched by shared clones. The rearranged chain carries TRBV6-1 and TRBJ2-1, with TRBD2 as a weak D call on 6 bases. Material: PBMCs from blood, obtained 4 to 6 days after vaccination. The CDR3 region reads CASTPYGDSYNEQFF. The base sequence is TGTGCCAGCACCCCATACGGGGACTCGTACAATGAGCAGTTCTTC.